These 31 T cell receptor beta chains were sequenced from one sample in a study of shared clonotypes between healthy human individuals. Using immunoSEQ multiplex PCR, the repertoire was profiled, and TCRdb retains in-frame clones only, with some absent. Counted here are 2 million to 2.5 million clones, around 95% occurring once; the ten biggest clones make up approximately 0.13%. The source material was naive CD4+ T cells sorted from blood. Subset noted: CD45RA+ positively selected. Receptor source: a man between 18 and 35 years old in good health.

This chain links TRBV7-2 with TRBJ2-2, with D unresolved. Germline V lookup: CDR1 SGHTA, CDR2 FQGNSA. V was trimmed by 5 bases and J by 7 bases, leaving 8 bases between them. CDR3 size: 12 residues. The CDR3 spells CASSPPHGELFF. In DNA, the CDR3 is TGTGCCAGCAGCCCCCCCCACGGGGAGCTGTTTTTT.

The chain employs TRBV10-1 and TRBJ2-5, with TRBD1 identical over 9 bases. This CDR3 spans 16 amino acids. Trimming took 2 bases from V and 5 from J; bases not matched to a gene: 9. Germline V gene sequence: CDR1 WNHNN, CDR2 SYGVQD (reference sequence). The CDR3 loop is CASSESLTGGVETQYF. The CDR3 DNA reads as TGCGCCAGCAGTGAGAGTTTGACAGGGGGAGTGGAGACCCAGTACTTC.

To note about this clone: Distinct nucleotide sequences in the sample also encode this CDR3. V usage is TRBV7-2 and J usage is TRBJ1-1; TRBD1 might be the D (5 bases). From germline, CDR1 is SGHTA and CDR2 FQGNSA. Between the trimmed V and J ends, which lost 3 bases and 1 base, there was a span of 6 bases. The CDR3 extends over 13 amino acids. The CDR3 DNA is TGTGCCAGCAGCTTTACAGGGAACACTGAAGCTTTCTTT. Translating gives CASSFTGNTEAFF.

The chain recombines TRBV6-1 with TRBJ1-6; D is unresolved. V dropped 6 bases and J dropped 7 bases, with 13 bases sitting between them. The CDR3 covers 14 residues. Germline assignment: CDR1 MNHNS and CDR2 SASEGT. CDR3 coding DNA: TGTGCCAGCAGGATAACGGAGAAAAATTCACCCCTCCACTTT. Its translation: CASRITEKNSPLHF.

The V call is TRBV5-1, the J call TRBJ1-4; 7 bases map to TRBD1. Germline values: CDR1 SGHRS, CDR2 YFSETQ. The CDR3 is 14 residues long. V was clipped by 3 bases and J by 5 bases; unmatched bases: 4. The DNA for the CDR3 is TGCGCCAGCAGCTCTGGACAGGACAATGAAAAACTGTTTTTT. Amino acids: CASSSGQDNEKLFF.

CDR3 in amino acids: CASSLGPDSPLHF. In nucleotides, the CDR3 is TGTGCCAGCAGCTTGGGGCCGGATTCACCCCTCCACTTT. This sequence joins TRBV7-8 and TRBJ1-6, with D maybe TRBD1 (5 bases). Trimming took 3 bases from V and 8 from J, leaving 8 bases between them. There are 13 residues in the CDR3. Germline V CDR1 and CDR2: SGHVS, FQNEAQ.

The chain is built from TRBV2 and TRBJ2-7; no definite D call. Germline assignment: CDR1 SNHLY and CDR2 FYNNEI. The ends were cut back, 9 bases at V and 5 bases at J, with 14 bases in the middle. This CDR3 comprises 12 residues. The CDR3 protein is CASRISGDEQYF. CDR3 sequence (DNA): TGTGCCAGTCGGATCTCAGGTGACGAGCAGTACTTC. Together with reference TRBV2 and TRBJ2-7, the CDR3 gives the full variable domain: EPEVTQTPSHQVTQMGQEVILRCVPISNHLYFYWYRQILGQKVEFLVSFYNNEISEKSEIFDDQFSVERPDGSNFTLKIRSTKLEDSAMYFCASRISGDEQYFGPGTRLTVT.

This rearrangement joins TRBV5-1 to TRBJ2-3; D ambiguous. The germline V and J ends were trimmed by 1 base and 0 bases, with 15 bases remaining between them. The CDR3 consists of 17 residues. Germline values: CDR1 SGHRS, CDR2 YFSETQ. The DNA for the CDR3 is TGCGCCAGCAGCTTGAAAGGGTCGTTCACTAGCACAGATACGCAGTATTTT. Translated: CASSLKGSFTSTDTQYF.

Regarding this clone: Other DNA sequences of this sample code for an identical CDR3. V is TRBV18 and J is TRBJ1-4; 7 positions agree with TRBD1. The germline V gene has CDR1 KGHSH and CDR2 LQKENI. With 3 bases clipped from V and 5 bases from J, the junction kept 0 bases outside the gene matches. The CDR3 contains 13 residues. CDR3 nucleotide sequence: TGTGCCAGCTCACCGGGACAGAATGAAAAACTGTTTTTT. Amino acids: CASSPGQNEKLFF.

The chain carries TRBV6-5 and TRBJ2-2, with TRBD1 identical over 9 bases. This CDR3 contains 16 residues. The V segment lost 0 bases and the J segment 6 bases; nucleotides outside the gene matches: 5. CDR1 and CDR2 from the germline V gene are MNHEY and SVGAGI. CDR3 sequence (DNA): TGTGCCAGCAGTTACTCTACGACAGGGGGTTCCGGGGAGCTGTTTTTT. As protein: CASSYSTTGGSGELFF.

This chain uses TRBV9 with TRBJ2-5; D is perhaps TRBD1 (6 bases). V was pared by 4 bases and J by 1 base, with 11 bases between. This CDR3 has 14 amino acids. Germline values: CDR1 SGDLS, CDR2 YYNGEE. This CDR3 is CASSTRDIQETQYF. DNA for the CDR3: TGTGCCAGCAGCACAAGGGACATCCAAGAGACCCAGTACTTC.

The V call is TRBV5-6, the J call TRBJ2-3; no clear D. With 0 bases removed from V and 13 bases from J, the gap between germline ends came to 12 bases. Germline V gene data show CDR1 as SGHDT and CDR2 as YYEEEE. CDR3 length: 12 residues. The CDR3 bases are TGTGCCAGCAGCTTGGCCGACACGCAAAAGTATTTT. It codes for CASSLADTQKYF.

The gene calls are TRBV7-9 and TRBJ2-7; 8 positions match TRBD1. V dropped 5 bases and J dropped 3; count of bases not matched to a gene: 9. Germline V gene sequence: CDR1 SEHNR, CDR2 FQNEAQ (reference sequence). The CDR3 sequence is 15 residues long. In nucleotides, the CDR3 is TGTGCCAGCAGCCAAGTTGGACAGGGCCGCTACGAGCAGTACTTC. Residues: CASSQVGQGRYEQYF.

The rearrangement uses TRBV5-4 and TRBJ2-5, with 9 bases aligning to TRBD1. Germline V CDR1 and CDR2: SGHNT, YYREEE (reference sequence). J lost 5 bases, V lost 4 bases, and 12 bases had no gene match. The CDR3 is made up of 16 amino acids. The CDR3 nucleotides are TGTGCCAGCAGCGCCCGGGACAGGGAGTTGAAGGAGACCCAGTACTTC. Translated: CASSARDRELKETQYF.

The rearrangement joins TRBV28 to TRBJ1-2, with D perhaps TRBD1 (6 bases). This CDR3 contains 15 residues. V shed 3 bases and J shed 3 bases, with 14 bases lying between them. CDR1 is MDHEN and CDR2 is SYDVKM in the germline V gene. CDR3 in DNA: TGTGCCAGCAGTTTGGGGGGCACTCCCTACTATGGCTACACCTTC. Protein product: CASSLGGTPYYGYTF.

The V call is TRBV11-2, the J call TRBJ1-4; D gene unclear. V was shortened by 4 bases and J by 0 bases, with 9 bases between the two germline ends. Germline V gene sequence: CDR1 SGHAT, CDR2 FQNNGV. CDR3 length: 15 residues. The CDR3 here is CASSSQVATNEKLFF. DNA of the CDR3: TGTGCCAGCAGCTCCCAGGTTGCAACTAATGAAAAACTGTTTTTT.

This clone was observed a handful of times. The rearrangement uses TRBV25-1 and TRBJ1-6; D remains unclear. The V end lost 3 bases, the J end lost 9 bases, and 6 bases lay between the germline ends. The CDR3 spans 12 residues. The germline V gene encodes CDR1 MGHDK and CDR2 SYGVNS. The CDR3 region is CASSDIRSPLHF. As DNA, the CDR3 is TGTGCCAGCAGTGATATACGTTCACCCCTCCACTTT. The full variable domain, rest sourced from reference TRBV25-1 and TRBJ1-6, is EADIYQTPRYLVIGTGKKITLECSQTMGHDKMYWYQQDPGMELHLIHYSYGVNSTEKGDLSSESTVSRIRTEHFPLTLESARPSHTSQYLCASSDIRSPLHFGNGTRLTVT.

The V call is TRBV5-1, the J call TRBJ1-2; 8 bases align to TRBD1. CDR1 and CDR2 from the germline V gene are SGHRS and YFSETQ. Trimming at V came to 3 bases and at J to 4 bases, leaving 5 bases not matched to a gene. This CDR3 contains 14 residues. This CDR3 reads CASSWGDRSYGYTF. CDR3 sequence (DNA): TGCGCCAGCAGCTGGGGGGACAGGAGCTATGGCTACACCTTC.

V is TRBV6-5 and J is TRBJ1-4, with a weak D call TRBD1 (5 bases). Trimming removed 0 bases from V and 7 bases from J, with 12 bases in between. Germline lookup yields CDR1 MNHEY and CDR2 SVGAGI. The CDR3 sequence is 15 residues long. The CDR3 loop reads CASSYSGLDGEKLFF. Here the CDR3 DNA reads TGTGCCAGCAGTTACTCGGGACTGGACGGTGAAAAACTGTTTTTT.

The genes are TRBV5-6 and TRBJ2-1; D remains unclear. The germline V and J ends were trimmed by 5 bases and 6 bases, with 15 bases remaining between them. The CDR3 extends over 14 amino acids. CDR1 and CDR2 from the germline V gene are SGHDT and YYEEEE. The CDR3 loop reads CASRGWTLGNEQFF. The CDR3 DNA sequence: TGTGCCAGCAGAGGTTGGACCCTGGGCAATGAGCAGTTCTTC.

This clone appeared a single time. The chain joins TRBV5-1 to TRBJ1-1; D may be TRBD1 (6 bases). Trimming pared 0 bases from V and 4 bases from J, leaving 19 bases between. Germline loops: CDR1 SGHRS, CDR2 YFSETQ. The CDR3 is made up of 17 amino acids. CDR3 sequence (DNA): TGCGCCAGCAGCTTGGAAATCAAGGGACAAGGGCGCACTGAAGCTTTCTTT. Amino acids: CASSLEIKGQGRTEAFF.

The chain couples TRBV6-1 to TRBJ2-3; TRBD1 agrees at 7 bases. The V gene's germline CDR1 is MNHNS and CDR2 SASEGT. The trim removed 3 bases at V and 7 bases at J, leaving 10 bases unmatched. This CDR3 has 15 residues. The CDR3 sequence is CASSEGTERANTQYF. The CDR3 DNA sequence: TGTGCCAGCAGTGAGGGGACAGAAAGGGCAAATACGCAGTATTTT.

The rearrangement joins TRBV28 to TRBJ2-2, with 10 bases matching TRBD2. This CDR3 is built from 16 residues. Trimming cost V 2 bases and J 4 bases; bases outside gene matches: 4. The germline CDR1 and CDR2 sequences are MDHEN and SYDVKM. The CDR3 DNA reads as TGTGCCAGCAGTTTACGTCTAGCGGGGGCCACCGGGGAGCTGTTTTTT. Translation gives CASSLRLAGATGELFF.

The chain couples TRBV19 to TRBJ2-2, with 7 bases fitting TRBD1. The CDR3 is 13 amino acids. Looked up from germline, CDR1 is LNHDA and CDR2 is SQIVND (reference sequence). The trim removed 4 bases at V and 7 bases at J, leaving 3 bases unmatched. This chain's CDR3 is CASSTTGNGELFF. The CDR3 nucleotides read TGTGCCAGTAGTACGACAGGGAACGGGGAGCTGTTTTTT.

This chain uses TRBV28 with TRBJ1-6; D ambiguous. The CDR3 sequence is 14 residues long. Germline V gives CDR1 MDHEN, CDR2 SYDVKM. Trimming removed 5 bases from V and 0 bases from J, with 5 bases in between. CDR3 nucleotides: TGTGCCAGCAGTGGGGACTCCTATAATTCACCCCTCCACTTT. Translated: CASSGDSYNSPLHF.

This sequence joins TRBV10-2 and TRBJ2-7; a weak D match, TRBD1 (6 bases). Between the trimmed V and J ends, which lost 9 bases and 6 bases, there was a span of 12 bases. This CDR3 has 11 residues. The germline CDR1 and CDR2 sequences are WSHSY and SAAADI. CDR3 DNA: TGCGCCAGTTACAGGGATCTCGAGCAGTACTTC. Its protein is CASYRDLEQYF.

The J gene is TRBJ1-5, the V gene TRBV5-6, with D maybe TRBD1 (6 bases). The germline gives CDR1 SGHDT, CDR2 YYEEEE. The CDR3 totals 17 residues. V lost 0 bases and J 4 bases, leaving 17 bases between the germline ends. In DNA form, the CDR3 reads TGTGCCAGCAGCTTGGCGCCGAGTAGGGGGGAAAATCAGCCCCAGCATTTT. It encodes CASSLAPSRGENQPQHF.

This chain links TRBV5-1 with TRBJ1-2; TRBD1 aligns across 10 bases. The germline V gene has CDR1 SGHRS and CDR2 YFSETQ. The CDR3 contains 14 residues. V gave up 4 bases and J gave up 7 bases; unmatched junction bases: 7. In nucleotides, the CDR3 is TGCGCCAGCAGCCCGGGACAGGGGACGGGTGGCTACACCTTC. Translation gives CASSPGQGTGGYTF.

The genes are TRBV27 and TRBJ1-1, with 8 nucleotides matching TRBD1. V gave up 3 bases and J gave up 5 bases; unmatched junction bases: 5. CDR3 length: 14 residues. Germline CDR1 and CDR2: MNHEY and SMNVEV (reference sequence). The chain's CDR3 is CASSFQGATTEAFF. The CDR3 bases are TGTGCCAGCAGTTTCCAGGGGGCGACGACTGAAGCTTTCTTT.

This sequence joins TRBV7-2 and TRBJ1-2; 12 nucleotides agree with TRBD1. The trim removed 3 bases at V and 5 bases at J, leaving 4 bases unmatched. This CDR3 region has 15 residues. Germline V CDR1 and CDR2: SGHTA, FQGNSA. In DNA, the CDR3 is TGTGCCAGCAGCTTGATGGGACAGGGGGCTTATGGCTACACCTTC. Its protein product is CASSLMGQGAYGYTF.

This rearrangement joins TRBV7-8 to TRBJ2-6; no firm D call. The V end lost 1 base, the J end lost 2 bases, and 12 bases lay between the germline ends. The germline gives CDR1 SGHVS, CDR2 FQNEAQ. The CDR3 covers 17 residues. The DNA of the CDR3 is TGTGCCAGCAGCTTAGACTGGGGATGGACTGGGGCCAACGTCCTGACTTTC. Amino acids: CASSLDWGWTGANVLTF.